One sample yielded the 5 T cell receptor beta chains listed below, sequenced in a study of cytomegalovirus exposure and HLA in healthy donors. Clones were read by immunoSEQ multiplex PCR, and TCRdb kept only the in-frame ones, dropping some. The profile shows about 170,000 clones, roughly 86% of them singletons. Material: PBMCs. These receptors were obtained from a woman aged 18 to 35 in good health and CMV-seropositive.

The DNA for the CDR3 is TGTGCCAGCAGTGAATCCGACAGGCCCCTCGAGCCCCAGCATTTT. Encoded protein: CASSESDRPLEPQHF. The genes are TRBV25-1 and TRBJ1-5; D may be TRBD1 (6 bases). The CDR3 is 15 amino acids. V was clipped by 1 base and J by 8 bases, with 15 bases between them. The germline gives CDR1 MGHDK, CDR2 SYGVNS.

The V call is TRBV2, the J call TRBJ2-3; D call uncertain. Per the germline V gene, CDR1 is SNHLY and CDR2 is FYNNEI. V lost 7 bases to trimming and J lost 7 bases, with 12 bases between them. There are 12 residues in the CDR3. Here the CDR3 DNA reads TGTGCCAGCAACACCGGGTTTTATACGCAGTATTTT. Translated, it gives CASNTGFYTQYF.

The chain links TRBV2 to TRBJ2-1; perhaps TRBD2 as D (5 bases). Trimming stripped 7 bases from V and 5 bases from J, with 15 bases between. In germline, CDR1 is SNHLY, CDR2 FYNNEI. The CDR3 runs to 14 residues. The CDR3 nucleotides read TGTGCCAGCACCACCCAGCGGTCGGACAATGAGCAGTTCTTC. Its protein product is CASTTQRSDNEQFF.

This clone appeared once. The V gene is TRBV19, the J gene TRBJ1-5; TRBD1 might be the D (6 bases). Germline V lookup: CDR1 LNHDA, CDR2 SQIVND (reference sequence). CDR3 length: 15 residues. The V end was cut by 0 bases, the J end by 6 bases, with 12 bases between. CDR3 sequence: CASSIDRGGSQPQHF. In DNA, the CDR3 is TGTGCCAGTAGTATAGATCGGGGGGGCAGTCAGCCCCAGCATTTT.

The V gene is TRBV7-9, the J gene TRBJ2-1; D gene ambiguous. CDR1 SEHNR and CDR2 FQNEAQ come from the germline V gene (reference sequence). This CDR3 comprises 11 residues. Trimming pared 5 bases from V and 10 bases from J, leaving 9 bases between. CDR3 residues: CASSPWAEQFF. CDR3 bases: TGTGCCAGCAGCCCGTGGGCGGAGCAGTTCTTC.